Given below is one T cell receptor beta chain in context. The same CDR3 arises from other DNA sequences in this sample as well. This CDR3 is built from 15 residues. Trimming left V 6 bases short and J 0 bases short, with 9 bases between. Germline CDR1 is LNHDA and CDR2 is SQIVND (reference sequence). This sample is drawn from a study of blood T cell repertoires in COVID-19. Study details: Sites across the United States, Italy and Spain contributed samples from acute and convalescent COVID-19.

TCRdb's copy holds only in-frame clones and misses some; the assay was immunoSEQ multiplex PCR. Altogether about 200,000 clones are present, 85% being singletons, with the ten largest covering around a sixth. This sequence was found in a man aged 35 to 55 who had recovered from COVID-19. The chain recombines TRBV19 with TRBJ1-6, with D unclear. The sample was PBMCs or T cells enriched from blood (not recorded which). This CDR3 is CASSSTGSYNSPLHF. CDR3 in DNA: TGTGCCAGTAGCTCCACTGGCTCCTATAATTCACCCCTCCACTTT.